This T cell receptor (beta chain) was recovered during a study of T cell clonotyping in hematopoietic cell transplantation. This clone was counted once. The repertoire was sequenced with immunoSEQ multiplex PCR; TCRdb's copy has only in-frame clones and lacks some. The sample consists of over 6,000 clones, about 87% of them appearing once. The sequence came from a female patient in her 40s who had an allogeneic stem cell transplant from a related donor, so the T cells may come from the graft donor. Some clones in this sample may be carry-over from other donors' samples. The sample in question was peripheral blood mononuclear cells, obtained 100 days after allogeneic stem cell transplant.

The CDR3 protein is CASSDGRERDTQYF. The CDR3 DNA reads as TGTGCCAGCAGTGACGGGCGGGAGAGAGATACGCAGTATTTT. The chain joins TRBV6-4 to TRBJ2-3; 7 bases align to TRBD2. The CDR3 spans 14 residues. Germline CDR1 MRHNA, CDR2 SNTAGT. V shed 2 bases and J 5 bases; nucleotides not matched to a gene: 4.